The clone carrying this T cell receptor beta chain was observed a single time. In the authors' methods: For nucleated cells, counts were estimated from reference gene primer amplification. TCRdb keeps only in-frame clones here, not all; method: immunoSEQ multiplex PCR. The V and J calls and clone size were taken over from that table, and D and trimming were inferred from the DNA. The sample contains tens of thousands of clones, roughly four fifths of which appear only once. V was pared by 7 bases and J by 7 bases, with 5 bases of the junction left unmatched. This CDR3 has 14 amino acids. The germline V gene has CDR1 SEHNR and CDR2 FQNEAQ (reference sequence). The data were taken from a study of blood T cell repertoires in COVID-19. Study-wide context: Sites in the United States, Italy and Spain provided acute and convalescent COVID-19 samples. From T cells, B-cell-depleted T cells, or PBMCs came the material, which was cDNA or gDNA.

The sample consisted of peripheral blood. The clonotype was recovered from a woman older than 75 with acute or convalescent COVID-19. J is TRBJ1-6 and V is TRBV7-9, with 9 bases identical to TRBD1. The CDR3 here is CASTQGQGNSPLHF. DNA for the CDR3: TGTGCCAGCACCCAGGGACAGGGAAATTCACCCCTCCACTTT.